These T cell receptor beta chains were read from a single sample in a study of regulatory T cells in long-lasting Graves disease. TCRdb passed the multiplex PCR reads through MiXCR, listing each CDR3 protein once. The sample lists 320,000 or so distinct CDR3 sequences, about 20% seen once, with about two fifths in the top ten. The sample consisted of peripheral blood mononuclear cells (PBMCs), taken at new diagnosis, from a patient treated with antithyroid drugs. The receptors were sampled from a female donor with Graves disease. CDR3s include the opening cysteine and the closing phenylalanine or tryptophan. A D gene is named only where the DNA matches it firmly. The size of a clone is reported for some rows only, either as once, few or many, or as a class for expanded clones.

size	V	D	J	DNA	CDR3
many	TRBV28	TRBD2	TRBJ2-1	TGTGCCAGCAGCACTAGCGGCCTTTCAACGTACTACAATGAGCAGTTCTTC	CASSTSGLSTYYNEQFF
.	TRBV19	TRBD2	TRBJ2-2	TGTGCCAGTAGTATTGCGGGGGCCGGGGAGCTGTTTTTT	CASSIAGAGELFF
.	TRBV5-1	TRBD2	TRBJ2-7	TGCGCCAGCAGTTCCAGCGGGAGGGCCTACGAGCAGTACTTC	CASSSSGRAYEQYF
.	TRBV12-3/TRBV12-4	TRBD2	TRBJ2-1	TGTGCCAGCAGTCCCTCAGGTGGTAGCGGGAGTAAACGCAATGAGCAGTTCTTC	CASSPSGGSGSKRNEQFF
.	TRBV6-1	TRBD2	TRBJ2-5	TGTGCCAGCAGCGGCGGGGGGGGGGGCCAAGAGACCCAGTACTTC	CASSGGGGGQETQYF
many	TRBV5-1	TRBD2	TRBJ2-1	TGCGCCAGCAGCGACAAGACTAGCGGGAGTGGTGAGCAGTTCTTC	CASSDKTSGSGEQFF
many	TRBV5-1	TRBD2	TRBJ2-1	TGCGCCAGCAGCTTGGCGACTAGCGGGAGCGTAGACTACAATGAGCAGTTCTTC	CASSLATSGSVDYNEQFF
many	TRBV7-9	TRBD2	TRBJ2-4	TGTGCCAGCAGCTCGTACGCCGGGACTAGCGGGAGTGTTACCAAAAACATTCAGTACTTC	CASSSYAGTSGSVTKNIQYF
many	TRBV2	.	TRBJ1-1	TGTGCCAGCAGTGAAGAAAATAGACAAGGCCAGAACACTGAAGCTTTCTTT	CASSEENRQGQNTEAFF
few	TRBV27	.	TRBJ1-4	TGTGCCAGCAGTATCAGGGTCACTAATGAAAAACTGTTTTTT	CASSIRVTNEKLFF
many	TRBV20-1	TRBD2	TRBJ2-7	TGCAGTGCACGACTCGCGAGGACTAGCGCCAGAGAGCAGTACTTC	CSARLARTSAREQYF
many	TRBV29-1	.	TRBJ1-1	TGCAGCGTTGTGGCGGGGGACACTGAAGCTTTCTTT	CSVVAGDTEAFF
many	TRBV4-2	.	TRBJ1-1	TGTGCCAGCAGCCCCTTGCTGGGCTCCCACACTGAAGCTTTCTTT	CASSPLLGSHTEAFF
many	TRBV27	TRBD1	TRBJ2-7	TGTGCCAGCAGTCCGCTACGGACAGGAAGACGGCCCGAGCAGTACTTC	CASSPLRTGRRPEQYF
.	TRBV6-1	.	TRBJ2-1	TGTGCCAGCAGTAAACAGGGTTGGGTCGGCAATGAGCAGTTCTTC	CASSKQGWVGNEQFF
.	TRBV27	TRBD1	TRBJ2-7	TGTGCCAGCAGTCCCCTCGGACAGGCCCCCTACGAGCAGTACTTC	CASSPLGQAPYEQYF
few	TRBV7-8	TRBD2	TRBJ2-1	TGTGCCAGCAGCTTCCAAGCGGGAGGGACCGGCAATGAGCAGTTCTTC	CASSFQAGGTGNEQFF
few	TRBV7-9	TRBD2	TRBJ2-7	TGTGCCAGCAGCCAGCAGCGGGAGGCCACCCACGAGCAGTACTTC	CASSQQREATHEQYF
many	TRBV6-1	.	TRBJ1-2	TGTGCCAGCAGTCCCGGAAGCCAGGGGAGCGGCTACACCTTC	CASSPGSQGSGYTF
.	TRBV5-8	TRBD2	TRBJ2-5	TGTGCCAGCAGCTTGGCCATGGTAGCGGGAGGGCCCGGCGAGACCCAGTACTTC	CASSLAMVAGGPGETQYF
many	TRBV20-1	.	TRBJ2-7	TGCAGTGCTAGTGGGCGACAGGCCTCCCGATCGCACGAGCAGTACTTC	CSASGRQASRSHEQYF
.	TRBV3-1	.	TRBJ1-4	TGTGCCAGCAGCCAAGTACTTCAGGGAGGTGAAAATCTGTGTTTT	CASSQVLQGGENLCF